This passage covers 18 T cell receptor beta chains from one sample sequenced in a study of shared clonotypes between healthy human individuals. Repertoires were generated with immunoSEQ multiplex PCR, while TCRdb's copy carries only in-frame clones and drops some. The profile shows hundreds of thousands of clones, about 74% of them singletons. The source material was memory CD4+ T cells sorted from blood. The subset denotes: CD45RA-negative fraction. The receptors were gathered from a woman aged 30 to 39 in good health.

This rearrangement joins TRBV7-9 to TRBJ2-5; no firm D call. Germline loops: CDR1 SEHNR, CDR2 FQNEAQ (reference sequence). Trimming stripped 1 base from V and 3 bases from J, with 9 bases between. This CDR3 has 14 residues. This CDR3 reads CASSLGSAEETQYF. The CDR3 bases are TGTGCCAGCAGCTTAGGTTCAGCCGAAGAGACCCAGTACTTC. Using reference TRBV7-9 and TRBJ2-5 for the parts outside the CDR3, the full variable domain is DTGVSQNPRHKITKRGQNVTFRCDPISEHNRLYWYRQTLGQGPEFLTYFQNEAQLEKSRLLSDRFSAERPKGSFSTLEIQRTEQGDSAMYLCASSLGSAEETQYFGPGTRLLVL.

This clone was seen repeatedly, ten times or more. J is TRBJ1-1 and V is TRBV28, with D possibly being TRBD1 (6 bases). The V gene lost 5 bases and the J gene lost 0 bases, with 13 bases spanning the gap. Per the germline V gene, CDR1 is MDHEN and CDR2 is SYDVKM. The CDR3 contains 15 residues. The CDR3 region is CASSVGQLLNTEAFF. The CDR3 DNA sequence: TGTGCCAGCAGTGTCGGACAGTTATTGAACACTGAAGCTTTCTTT.

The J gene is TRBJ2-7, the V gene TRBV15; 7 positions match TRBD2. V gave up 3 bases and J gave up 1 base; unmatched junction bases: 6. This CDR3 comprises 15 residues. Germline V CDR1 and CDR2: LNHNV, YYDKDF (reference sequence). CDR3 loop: CATSRGLFGSYEQYF. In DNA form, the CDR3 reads TGTGCCACCAGCAGGGGACTATTTGGTTCCTACGAGCAGTACTTC.

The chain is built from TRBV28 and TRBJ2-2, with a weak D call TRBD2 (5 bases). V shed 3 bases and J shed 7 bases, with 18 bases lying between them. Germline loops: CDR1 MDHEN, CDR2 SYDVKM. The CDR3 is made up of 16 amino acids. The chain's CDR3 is CASSFGRVPSIGELFF. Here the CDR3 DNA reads TGTGCCAGCAGTTTCGGACGGGTCCCTAGCATCGGGGAGCTGTTTTTT.

The CDR3 region is CASSEVDRFSATQYF. The DNA for the CDR3 is TGTGCCAGCAGTGAGGTGGACAGATTTTCTGCTACGCAGTATTTT. V gene TRBV25-1 combines with J gene TRBJ2-3; D may be TRBD1 (6 bases). The CDR3 length is 15 residues. V gave up 3 bases and J gave up 8 bases, with 18 bases separating them. Germline V gene lookup returns CDR1 MGHDK and CDR2 SYGVNS.

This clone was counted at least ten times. The CDR3 DNA is TGCAGCGTCACCCTTTTGACCGGGGAGCTGTTTTTT. This codes for CSVTLLTGELFF. V gene TRBV29-1 combines with J gene TRBJ2-2; D ambiguous. V was cut by 6 bases and J by 5 bases, with 10 bases left in between. Germline CDR1 reads SQVTM; CDR2 reads ANQGSEA. This CDR3 comprises 12 residues.

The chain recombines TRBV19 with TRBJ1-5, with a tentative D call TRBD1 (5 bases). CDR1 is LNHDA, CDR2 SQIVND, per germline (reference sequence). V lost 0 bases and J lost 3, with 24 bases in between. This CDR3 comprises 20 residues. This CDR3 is CASSIDLGSFREDANQPQHF. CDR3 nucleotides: TGTGCCAGTAGTATAGATCTCGGGAGCTTCAGGGAGGACGCCAATCAGCCCCAGCATTTT.

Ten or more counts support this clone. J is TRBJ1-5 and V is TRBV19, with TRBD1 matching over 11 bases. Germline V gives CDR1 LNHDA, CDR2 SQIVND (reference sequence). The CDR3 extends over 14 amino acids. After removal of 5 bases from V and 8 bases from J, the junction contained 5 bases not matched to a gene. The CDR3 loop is CASSSGQGAKPQHF. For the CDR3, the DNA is TGTGCCAGTAGTTCCGGACAGGGGGCGAAGCCCCAGCATTTT. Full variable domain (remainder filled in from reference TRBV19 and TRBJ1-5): DGGITQSPKYLFRKEGQNVTLSCEQNLNHDAMYWYRQDPGQGLRLIYYSQIVNDFQKGDIAEGYSVSREKKESFPLTVTSAQKNPTAFYLCASSSGQGAKPQHFGDGTRLSIL.

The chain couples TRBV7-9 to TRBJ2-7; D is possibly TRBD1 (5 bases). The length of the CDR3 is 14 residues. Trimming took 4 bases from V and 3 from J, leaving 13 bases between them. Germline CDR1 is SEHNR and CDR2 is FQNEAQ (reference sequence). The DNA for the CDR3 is TGTGCCAGCAGCTATTCAGGGCTCAGCTACGAGCAGTACTTC. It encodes CASSYSGLSYEQYF.

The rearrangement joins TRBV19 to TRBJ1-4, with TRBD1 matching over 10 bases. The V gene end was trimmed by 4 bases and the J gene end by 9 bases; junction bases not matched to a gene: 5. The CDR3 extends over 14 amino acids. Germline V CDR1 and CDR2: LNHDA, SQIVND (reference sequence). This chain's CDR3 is CASSTGTGVQKLFF. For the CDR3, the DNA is TGTGCCAGTAGTACCGGGACAGGGGTTCAAAAACTGTTTTTT.

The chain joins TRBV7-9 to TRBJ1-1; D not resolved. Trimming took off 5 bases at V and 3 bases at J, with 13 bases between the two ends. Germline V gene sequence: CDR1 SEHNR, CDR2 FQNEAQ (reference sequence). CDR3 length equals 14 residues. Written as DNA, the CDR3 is TGTGCCAGCAGCGTCAAAATGAGTTACACTGAAGCTTTCTTT. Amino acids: CASSVKMSYTEAFF.

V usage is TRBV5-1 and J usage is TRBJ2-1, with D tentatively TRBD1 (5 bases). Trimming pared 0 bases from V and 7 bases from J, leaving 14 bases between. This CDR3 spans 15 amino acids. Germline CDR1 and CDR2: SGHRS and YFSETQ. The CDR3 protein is CASSLVVGPENEQFF. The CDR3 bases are TGCGCCAGCAGCTTGGTGGTGGGGCCGGAGAATGAGCAGTTCTTC.

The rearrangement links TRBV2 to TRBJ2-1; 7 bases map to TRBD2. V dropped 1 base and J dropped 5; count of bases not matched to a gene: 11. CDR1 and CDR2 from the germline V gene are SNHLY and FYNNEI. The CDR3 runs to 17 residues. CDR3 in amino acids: CASSEDVGAGVNNEQFF. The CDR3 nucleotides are TGTGCCAGCAGTGAAGATGTTGGGGCGGGAGTTAACAATGAGCAGTTCTTC.

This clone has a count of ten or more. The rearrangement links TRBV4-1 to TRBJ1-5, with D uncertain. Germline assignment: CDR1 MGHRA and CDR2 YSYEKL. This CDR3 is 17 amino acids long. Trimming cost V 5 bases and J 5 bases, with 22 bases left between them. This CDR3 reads CASSLGNSGVGDQPQHF. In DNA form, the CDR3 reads TGCGCCAGCAGCTTAGGGAATTCGGGCGTGGGAGATCAGCCCCAGCATTTT.

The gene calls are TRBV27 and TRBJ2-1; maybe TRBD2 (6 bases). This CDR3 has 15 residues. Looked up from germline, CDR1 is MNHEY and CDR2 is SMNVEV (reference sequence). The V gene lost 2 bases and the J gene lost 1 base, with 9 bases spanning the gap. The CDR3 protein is CASSLAGQSYNEQFF. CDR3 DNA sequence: TGTGCCAGCAGTTTAGCGGGGCAATCCTACAATGAGCAGTTCTTC.

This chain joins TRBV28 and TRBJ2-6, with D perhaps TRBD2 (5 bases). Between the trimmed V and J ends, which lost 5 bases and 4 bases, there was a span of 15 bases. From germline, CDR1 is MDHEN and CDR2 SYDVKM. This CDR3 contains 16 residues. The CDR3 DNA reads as TGTGCCAGCAGTCGACCCGGGAATTCAGGGGCCAACGTCCTGACTTTC. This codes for CASSRPGNSGANVLTF.

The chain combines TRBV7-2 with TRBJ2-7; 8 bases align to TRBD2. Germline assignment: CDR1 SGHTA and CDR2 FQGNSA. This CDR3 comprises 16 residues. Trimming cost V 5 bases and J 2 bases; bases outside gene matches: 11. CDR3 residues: CASSPRAGALTYEQYF. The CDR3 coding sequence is TGTGCCAGCAGCCCAAGAGCGGGAGCTCTTACCTACGAGCAGTACTTC. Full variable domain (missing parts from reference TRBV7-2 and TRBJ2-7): GAGVSQSPSNKVTEKGKDVELRCDPISGHTALYWYRQSLGQGLEFLIYFQGNSAPDKSGLPSDRFSAERTGGSVSTLTIQRTQQEDSAVYLCASSPRAGALTYEQYFGPGTRLTVT.

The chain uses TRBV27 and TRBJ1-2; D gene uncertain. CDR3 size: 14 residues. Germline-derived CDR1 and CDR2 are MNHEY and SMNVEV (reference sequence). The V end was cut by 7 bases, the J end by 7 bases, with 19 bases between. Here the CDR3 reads CASTQVSGSGGYTF. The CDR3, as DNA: TGTGCCAGCACCCAAGTTTCGGGTTCGGGTGGCTACACCTTC.